This passage covers 23 T cell receptor beta chains from one sample sequenced in a study of shared clonotypes between healthy human individuals (dated by TCRdb to 2018 to 2020). The receptor library was made with the immunoSEQ multiplex PCR assay. As stored in TCRdb, this immuneACCESS dataset retains in-frame rearrangements with V and J assigned. A fraction of the clones does not appear; measured against another copy, unresolved V genes explain less than half of the discrepancy, and the remainder lacks a known reason. This sample holds about 2 million clones; 85% to 95% were observed only once. Of the sample, more than 0.1% is held by the ten largest clones. Material: naive CD4+ T cells sorted from blood. Taken with the paper, the label for cell subset or site translates to: CD45RA+ positively selected. Every receptor here comes from a man younger than 35 in good health.

The V and J genes are TRBV14 and TRBJ2-7; TRBD2 matches 10 bases. The CDR3 is 14 residues long. V shed 7 bases and J 2 bases; nucleotides not matched to a gene: 5. Germline CDR1 SGHDN, CDR2 FVKESK. The CDR3 DNA follows: TGTGCCAGCAATCTAGCGGGGGACCCCTACGAGCAGTACTTC. It translates to CASNLAGDPYEQYF.

The V and J genes are TRBV15 and TRBJ1-2; no clear D. The CDR3 covers 15 residues. The V end lost 0 bases, the J end lost 0 bases, and 8 bases lay between the germline ends. Germline CDR1 and CDR2: LNHNV and YYDKDF (reference sequence). The chain's CDR3 is CATSREHSSNYGYTF. The CDR3 DNA is TGTGCCACCAGCAGAGAACACAGCTCTAACTATGGCTACACCTTC.

The chain links TRBV5-6 to TRBJ2-5; D gene uncertain. This CDR3 comprises 13 residues. With 1 base removed from V and 1 base from J, the gap between germline ends came to 5 bases. The germline gives CDR1 SGHDT, CDR2 YYEEEE. The CDR3 region has the DNA TGTGCCAGCAGCTTGCTTCTCCAAGAGACCCAGTACTTC. This gives the protein CASSLLLQETQYF. The complete variable domain, with remaining parts taken from reference TRBV5-6 and TRBJ2-5, reads DAGVTQSPTHLIKTRGQQVTLRCSPKSGHDTVSWYQQALGQGPQFIFQYYEEEERQRGNFPDRFSGHQFPNYSSELNVNALLLGDSALYLCASSLLLQETQYFGPGTRLLVL.

The CDR3 region is CAWSGQASNQPQHF. Here the CDR3 DNA reads TGTGCCTGGAGTGGACAGGCTAGCAATCAGCCCCAGCATTTT. The chain couples TRBV30 to TRBJ1-5, with D maybe TRBD1 (6 bases). The length of the CDR3 is 14 residues. Trimming shortened V by 1 base and J by 0 bases, and 7 bases separated the two germline ends. Germline lookup yields CDR1 GTSNPN and CDR2 SVGIG (reference sequence).

A note on this clone: The same CDR3 can be traced to other DNA sequences in this sample. The CDR3 spells CASSLGAGGPYEQYF. CDR3 sequence (DNA): TGCGCCAGCAGCTTGGGAGCGGGAGGGCCGTACGAGCAGTACTTC. The chain employs TRBV5-1 and TRBJ2-7; 10 nucleotides match TRBD2. J was trimmed by 4 bases and V by 0 bases; bases with no gene match: 4. This CDR3 has 15 residues. Germline-derived CDR1 and CDR2 are SGHRS and YFSETQ.

As concerns this clone: The same CDR3 arises from other DNA sequences in this sample as well. The chain carries TRBV6-5 and TRBJ1-6, with a tentative D call TRBD1 (5 bases). Germline CDR1 MNHEY, CDR2 SVGAGI. V gave up 2 bases and J gave up 7 bases, with 9 bases separating them. The CDR3 extends over 14 amino acids. CDR3 sequence (DNA): TGTGCCAGCAGTTACAGACAGAGGAATTCACCCCTCCACTTT. This translates into CASSYRQRNSPLHF.

V gene TRBV14 combines with J gene TRBJ1-6, with a possible D match to TRBD1 (6 bases). Trimming left V 4 bases short and J 7 bases short, with 11 bases between. CDR3 length equals 14 residues. From germline, CDR1 is SGHDN and CDR2 FVKESK. The CDR3 sequence: CASSLGTSNSPLHF. As DNA, the CDR3 is TGTGCCAGCAGCCTAGGGACAAGCAATTCACCCCTCCACTTT.

This clone was seen a single time. The chain employs TRBV30 and TRBJ1-2; the D is unclear. CDR3 length equals 12 residues. Germline CDR1 and CDR2: GTSNPN and SVGIG (reference sequence). Trimming took off 2 bases at V and 8 bases at J, with 12 bases between the two ends. CDR3 residues: CAWSPANGGYTF. CDR3 bases: TGTGCCTGGAGTCCGGCAAACGGGGGCTACACCTTC.

The chain carries TRBV9 and TRBJ2-5; perhaps TRBD1 as D (6 bases). V was trimmed by 3 bases and J by 4 bases, leaving 16 bases between them. Germline V gene sequence: CDR1 SGDLS, CDR2 YYNGEE. The CDR3 has 15 residues. DNA of the CDR3: TGTGCCAGCAGCGGATGGACAGAACCCCTAGAGACCCAGTACTTC. Translated, it gives CASSGWTEPLETQYF.

For this clone: Other DNA sequences in the same sample also yield this CDR3. The chain is built from TRBV2 and TRBJ2-3; D is perhaps TRBD1 or TRBD2 (5 bases each). Trimming took 4 bases from V and 1 from J, leaving 6 bases between them. The CDR3 is made up of 13 amino acids. Germline V CDR1 and CDR2: SNHLY, FYNNEI. The CDR3 sequence is CASSVGGTDTQYF. CDR3 nucleotide sequence: TGTGCCAGCAGTGTGGGGGGCACAGATACGCAGTATTTT.

This chain connects TRBV30 to TRBJ2-7; D is possibly TRBD1 (6 bases). Germline V gene data show CDR1 as GTSNPN and CDR2 as SVGIG (reference sequence). The CDR3 contains 12 residues. This CDR3 is CAWGPNSYEQYF. The DNA for the CDR3 is TGTGCTTGGGGGCCGAACTCCTACGAGCAGTACTTC.

The chain links TRBV10-2 to TRBJ1-5; 9 bases line up with TRBD1. The V gene's germline CDR1 is WSHSY and CDR2 SAAADI. This CDR3 is 13 amino acids long. J was trimmed by 5 bases and V by 6 bases; bases with no gene match: 2. This CDR3 reads CASRGDRDQPQHF. Here the CDR3 DNA reads TGCGCCAGCAGGGGGGACAGGGATCAGCCCCAGCATTTT.

This clone has a handful of counts. The rearrangement uses TRBV6-5 and TRBJ1-2, with TRBD1 matching over 9 bases. J gave up 6 bases and V 4 bases, and 9 bases lay outside the gene matches. The length of the CDR3 is 15 residues. Germline CDR1 reads MNHEY; CDR2 reads SVGAGI. CDR3 amino acids: CASSLTAGQGNGYTF. CDR3 in DNA: TGTGCCAGCAGTTTGACAGCGGGACAGGGTAATGGCTACACCTTC.

This chain joins TRBV27 and TRBJ2-3; D unclear. Germline-derived CDR1 and CDR2 are MNHEY and SMNVEV (reference sequence). The CDR3 runs to 9 residues. Deletions cut 9 bases from V and 6 bases from J, with 4 bases between. The CDR3 reads CASSDTQYF. The CDR3 DNA reads as TGTGCCAGTAGTGATACGCAGTATTTT.

The chain combines TRBV7-2 with TRBJ2-7, with D possibly being TRBD2 (6 bases). This CDR3 contains 15 residues. Looked up from germline, CDR1 is SGHTA and CDR2 is FQGNSA. V was cut by 1 base and J by 2 bases, with 12 bases left in between. The CDR3 DNA is TGTGCCAGCAGCTTAGATGGAGGGCCACCCTACGAGCAGTACTTC. Translating gives CASSLDGGPPYEQYF.

The rearrangement joins TRBV18 to TRBJ1-2; 7 bases map to TRBD1. CDR3 length equals 13 residues. CDR1 is KGHSH, CDR2 LQKENI, per germline. The junction had 4 bases not matched to a gene; V was cut back by 5 bases and J by 4 bases. In nucleotides, the CDR3 is TGTGCCAGCTCAGGGGACAGTTTCTATGGCTACACCTTC. The encoded protein is CASSGDSFYGYTF.

The chain joins TRBV5-4 to TRBJ1-1, with D possibly TRBD1 on 6 matching bases. This CDR3 has 14 residues. Per germline, CDR1 SGHNT and CDR2 YYREEE (reference sequence). With 4 bases removed from V and 5 bases from J, the gap between germline ends came to 15 bases. The chain's CDR3 is CASSVDSLGTEAFF. DNA for the CDR3: TGTGCCAGCAGCGTGGACAGCCTGGGAACTGAAGCTTTCTTT.

In DNA, the CDR3 is TGTGCCAGCGACCAGGGCAGGGTTGGCTACGAGCAGTACTTC. Protein: CASDQGRVGYEQYF. The chain carries TRBV7-8 and TRBJ2-7; perhaps TRBD1 as D (5 bases). Germline V CDR1 and CDR2: SGHVS, FQNEAQ. The length of the CDR3 is 14 residues. Between the trimmed V and J ends, which lost 8 bases and 3 bases, there was a span of 17 bases.

This rearrangement joins TRBV21-1 to TRBJ1-6; TRBD1 was called by the table and not checked on the DNA. TRBV21-1 is a pseudogene locus. There are 12 residues in the CDR3. CDR3: CASSKRGRPLHF. CDR3 in DNA: TGTGCCAGCAGCAAAAGGGGTAGGCCCCTCCACTTT.

This sequence joins TRBV5-4 and TRBJ2-7; D is perhaps TRBD1 (5 bases). V lost 0 bases and J lost 5, with 15 bases in between. The CDR3 is made up of 15 amino acids. The germline V gene has CDR1 SGHNT and CDR2 YYREEE (reference sequence). CDR3 DNA: TGTGCCAGCAGCTTGGAGGTTTTGGGGCGCAACGAGCAGTACTTC. Translation: CASSLEVLGRNEQYF.

This clone was counted a single time. The J gene is TRBJ2-1, the V gene TRBV5-1; 9 bases match TRBD2. V trimming: 0 bases; J trimming: 12 bases; junction bases outside the gene matches: 10. Per germline, CDR1 SGHRS and CDR2 YFSETQ. CDR3 length: 15 residues. This CDR3 reads CASSLGTSAQVGQFF. CDR3 sequence (DNA): TGCGCCAGCAGCTTGGGGACTAGCGCCCAGGTAGGGCAGTTCTTC.

V is TRBV5-1 and J is TRBJ1-1, with TRBD1 matching over 11 bases. CDR3 size: 19 residues. CDR1 and CDR2 (germline): SGHRS, YFSETQ. V lost 0 bases and J lost 0; bases outside the gene matches: 10. This CDR3 reads CASSLDRTGGPWVNTEAFF. CDR3 coding DNA: TGCGCCAGCAGCTTGGACCGGACAGGGGGCCCCTGGGTGAACACTGAAGCTTTCTTT.

This clone was found a few times. The CDR3 sequence is CASRASGPQDEQYF. The CDR3 DNA reads TGTGCCAGCAGAGCGTCCGGACCCCAGGACGAGCAGTACTTC. The gene calls are TRBV6-6 and TRBJ2-7; no definite D call. This CDR3 has 14 residues. Germline V gives CDR1 MNHNY, CDR2 SVGAGI (reference sequence). With 6 bases removed from V and 5 bases from J, the gap between germline ends came to 17 bases.